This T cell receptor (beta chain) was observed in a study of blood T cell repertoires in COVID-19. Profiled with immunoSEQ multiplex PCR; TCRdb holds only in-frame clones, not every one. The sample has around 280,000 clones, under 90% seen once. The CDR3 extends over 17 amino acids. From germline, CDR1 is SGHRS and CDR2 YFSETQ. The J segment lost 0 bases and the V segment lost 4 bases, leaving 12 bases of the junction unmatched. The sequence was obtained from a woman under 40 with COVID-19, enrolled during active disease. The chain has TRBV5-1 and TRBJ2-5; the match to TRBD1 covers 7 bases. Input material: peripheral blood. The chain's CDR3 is CASSSQTGIGYQETQYF. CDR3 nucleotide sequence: TGCGCCAGCAGCAGTCAGACAGGGATTGGGTACCAAGAGACCCAGTACTTC.